Below, 28 T cell receptor beta chains from the same sample are listed, as sequenced in a study of cytomegalovirus exposure and HLA in healthy donors. The PCR was carried out with 60 Vbeta primers and 13 Jbeta primers. The data were produced by immunoSEQ multiplex PCR, yet TCRdb's version contains in-frame clones alone and is incomplete. The sample shows about 200,000 clones, about 75% of them seen only once. Material: PBMCs. The receptors were sampled from a young man in good health and CMV-seronegative.

The chain employs TRBV4-2 and TRBJ2-3; 7 positions match TRBD2. V shed 0 bases, J shed 6 bases, and the junction held 6 bases outside the gene matches. This CDR3 is built from 15 residues. The germline V gene has CDR1 LGHNA and CDR2 YNFKEQ. The CDR3 nucleotides are TGTGCCAGCAGCCAAGATTATGGGGGGGTGGATACGCAGTATTTT. This gives the protein CASSQDYGGVDTQYF.

V gene TRBV7-9 combines with J gene TRBJ1-2; 9 bases are a match to TRBD1. The CDR3 extends over 14 amino acids. Germline CDR1 SEHNR, CDR2 FQNEAQ (reference sequence). With 1 base clipped from V and 6 bases from J, the junction kept 3 bases outside the gene matches. CDR3 in DNA: TGTGCCAGCAGCTTAGAGGACAGGGGACATGGCTACACCTTC. As protein: CASSLEDRGHGYTF.

V and J are TRBV6-5 and TRBJ1-3, with D perhaps TRBD1 (6 bases). V was shortened by 6 bases and J by 0 bases, with 12 bases between the two germline ends. Germline CDR1 is MNHEY and CDR2 is SVGAGI. This CDR3 is built from 15 residues. The CDR3 DNA reads as TGTGCCAGCAGACACGGGACATCCTCTGGAAACACCATATATTTT. Protein sequence: CASRHGTSSGNTIYF.

The rearrangement uses TRBV19 and TRBJ1-5, with 8 bases that match TRBD1. Germline V gene data show CDR1 as LNHDA and CDR2 as SQIVND (reference sequence). Trimming cost V 9 bases and J 4 bases; bases outside gene matches: 11. CDR3 length: 15 residues. CDR3 protein: CASGAGTGWNQPQHF. The CDR3, as DNA: TGTGCCAGCGGGGCCGGGACAGGATGGAATCAGCCCCAGCATTTT.

The chain links TRBV7-9 to TRBJ1-2, with no clear D. V was trimmed by 1 base and J by 14 bases, leaving 26 bases between them. Germline loops: CDR1 SEHNR, CDR2 FQNEAQ (reference sequence). This CDR3 contains 16 residues. CDR3: CASSLGSSNSGRARTF. The CDR3 DNA sequence: TGTGCCAGCAGCTTAGGTAGCAGTAACAGCGGAAGGGCTCGTACCTTC.

To note about this clone: Relative to the germline gene, one junction end is altered; a read error may explain this. The chain joins TRBV5-6 to TRBJ1-2, with D maybe TRBD1 (5 bases). This CDR3 is 14 amino acids long. Germline V gene lookup returns CDR1 SGHDT and CDR2 YYEEEE. For the CDR3, the DNA is TGTGCCAGCACCTTGAGGGGTACTAACTATGGCTACACCTTC. Translated, it gives CASTLRGTNYGYTF.

J is TRBJ2-7 and V is TRBV7-2, with 10 positions matching TRBD2. Trimming took 8 bases from V and 1 from J; bases not matched to a gene: 5. Germline V CDR1 and CDR2: SGHTA, FQGNSA. This CDR3 has 14 amino acids. DNA of the CDR3: TGTGCCAGCGGAATAGCGGGAGGATCCTACGAGCAGTACTTC. It codes for CASGIAGGSYEQYF.

V usage is TRBV27 and J usage is TRBJ1-5; 7 bases fit TRBD1. This CDR3 has 15 residues. V dropped 2 bases and J dropped 6; count of bases not matched to a gene: 7. CDR1 and CDR2 from the germline V gene are MNHEY and SMNVEV (reference sequence). As DNA, the CDR3 is TGTGCCAGCAGTTTAACAGGGGCCAACTTTCAGCCCCAGCATTTT. Translation gives CASSLTGANFQPQHF.

This rearrangement joins TRBV19 to TRBJ1-5; D call uncertain. The ends were cut back, 7 bases at V and 0 bases at J, with 4 bases in the middle. The CDR3 covers 12 residues. From germline, CDR1 is LNHDA and CDR2 SQIVND (reference sequence). CDR3 loop: CASTVSNQPQHF. CDR3 nucleotide sequence: TGTGCCAGTACTGTTAGCAATCAGCCCCAGCATTTT.

The chain employs TRBV7-8 and TRBJ2-1; possible D gene TRBD1, 5 bases. The CDR3 length is 14 residues. Germline V gives CDR1 SGHVS, CDR2 FQNEAQ. The V end lost 5 bases, the J end lost 3 bases, and 11 bases lay between the germline ends. CDR3 region: CASSLLQVYNEQFF. CDR3 nucleotides: TGTGCCAGCAGCCTTCTACAGGTCTACAATGAGCAGTTCTTC.

In this sample, this clone turned up a few times. V gene TRBV7-3 combines with J gene TRBJ1-1; TRBD1 is a possible D gene (6 bases). Trimming stripped 4 bases from V and 1 base from J, with 16 bases between. Looked up from germline, CDR1 is SGHTA and CDR2 is FQGTGA. This CDR3 is built from 16 residues. The CDR3 sequence: CASSSQGGRGNTEAFF. CDR3 coding DNA: TGTGCCAGCAGCTCACAAGGGGGTAGGGGGAACACTGAAGCTTTCTTT.

The J gene is TRBJ1-1, the V gene TRBV28, with D perhaps matching TRBD1 (5 bases). The CDR3 spans 13 residues. CDR1 is MDHEN and CDR2 is SYDVKM in the germline V gene. V was shortened by 6 bases and J by 1 base, with 9 bases between the two germline ends. The CDR3 spells CASRRTGNTEAFF. CDR3 coding DNA: TGTGCCAGCAGGAGAACAGGGAACACTGAAGCTTTCTTT.

This chain links TRBV5-4 with TRBJ1-1, with 7 bases matching TRBD1. V shed 3 bases and J 7 bases; nucleotides not matched to a gene: 6. The CDR3 sequence is 13 residues long. Germline values: CDR1 SGHNT, CDR2 YYREEE (reference sequence). Here the CDR3 reads CASSSQQGNEAFF. The CDR3, as DNA: TGTGCCAGCAGCTCTCAACAGGGGAATGAAGCTTTCTTT. The full variable domain, completed using reference TRBV5-4 and TRBJ1-1, is ETGVTQSPTHLIKTRGQQVTLRCSSQSGHNTVSWYQQALGQGPQFIFQYYREEENGRGNFPPRFSGLQFPNYSSELNVNALELDDSALYLCASSSQQGNEAFFGQGTRLTVV.

The chain carries TRBV19 and TRBJ2-1; 13 bases are a match to TRBD2. The CDR3 covers 16 residues. CDR1 is LNHDA, CDR2 SQIVND, per germline (reference sequence). V lost 3 bases to trimming and J lost 5 bases; unmatched junction nucleotides: 4. The chain's CDR3 is CASSIFGTSGDNEQFF. In nucleotides, the CDR3 is TGTGCCAGTAGTATCTTTGGGACTAGCGGGGACAATGAGCAGTTCTTC.

Here the CDR3 reads CASSEQPGQGSYEQYF. For the CDR3, the DNA is TGTGCCAGCAGTGAGCAACCGGGACAGGGCTCCTACGAGCAGTACTTC. The chain carries TRBV6-1 and TRBJ2-7; 9 bases match TRBD1. The germline V gene encodes CDR1 MNHNS and CDR2 SASEGT. V lost 3 bases to trimming and J lost 0 bases; unmatched junction nucleotides: 6. This CDR3 comprises 16 residues.

The chain is built from TRBV7-9 and TRBJ2-2, with unresolved D. The CDR3 has 12 amino acids. With 9 bases removed from V and 4 bases from J, the gap between germline ends came to 9 bases. Germline V gives CDR1 SEHNR, CDR2 FQNEAQ (reference sequence). This CDR3 reads CASVEPTGELFF. Here the CDR3 DNA reads TGTGCCAGTGTAGAGCCCACCGGGGAGCTGTTTTTT.

The genes are TRBV6-5 and TRBJ2-1; 10 bases agree with TRBD2. In germline, CDR1 is MNHEY, CDR2 SVGAGI. This CDR3 is 15 amino acids long. The junction had 12 bases not matched to a gene; V was cut back by 6 bases and J by 10 bases. The CDR3 protein is CASRRIAGGPGEQFF. The CDR3 nucleotides read TGTGCCAGCAGGAGAATAGCGGGGGGCCCGGGGGAGCAGTTCTTC.

The V and J genes are TRBV19 and TRBJ2-7; D possibly corresponds to TRBD1 (6 bases). CDR3 length: 14 residues. V was trimmed by 3 bases and J by 5 bases, leaving 14 bases between them. Per germline, CDR1 LNHDA and CDR2 SQIVND (reference sequence). Here the CDR3 reads CASSISDSVHEQYF. The CDR3 DNA follows: TGTGCCAGTAGTATCTCGGACAGCGTTCACGAGCAGTACTTC.

V is TRBV10-2 and J is TRBJ2-5, with TRBD1 matching 10 bases. Trimming took 4 bases from V and 5 from J; bases not matched to a gene: 13. There are 17 residues in the CDR3. Germline loops: CDR1 WSHSY, CDR2 SAAADI. The DNA of the CDR3 is TGCGCCAGCAGTGGAGGCGACAGGGGGCTGGTGGGTGAGACCCAGTACTTC. Translated: CASSGGDRGLVGETQYF.

This clone was counted between two and nine times. The chain joins TRBV7-9 to TRBJ2-5, with a tentative D call TRBD1 (6 bases). The CDR3 is made up of 14 amino acids. With 5 bases removed from V and 5 bases from J, the gap between germline ends came to 15 bases. From germline, CDR1 is SEHNR and CDR2 FQNEAQ (reference sequence). The CDR3 DNA reads as TGTGCCAGCAGCACTGGGGTGCAGGGGGAGACCCAGTACTTC. This gives the protein CASSTGVQGETQYF.

The chain links TRBV29-1 to TRBJ2-5; 7 nucleotides line up with TRBD1. The CDR3 consists of 14 residues. After removal of 1 base from V and 1 base from J, the junction contained 3 bases not matched to a gene. Germline assignment: CDR1 SQVTM and CDR2 ANQGSEA. The CDR3 DNA reads as TGCAGCGTTGAAGTAGGGACAGCCCAAGAGACCCAGTACTTC. It codes for CSVEVGTAQETQYF.

V usage is TRBV4-1 and J usage is TRBJ2-7; 8 nucleotides line up with TRBD1. Trimming at V came to 0 bases and at J to 7 bases, leaving 14 bases not matched to a gene. Germline CDR1 MGHRA, CDR2 YSYEKL. The CDR3 covers 17 residues. The CDR3 spells CASSQELRDRRVQEQYF. The CDR3 DNA is TGCGCCAGCAGCCAAGAACTCCGGGACAGGAGAGTACAAGAGCAGTACTTC.

As to this clone: Its ends do not fully match the called genes, so a read error is possible. The CDR3: CSSSKLGAEAFF. The CDR3 region has the DNA TGTTCCAGCAGCAAACTGGGCGCTGAAGCTTTCTTT. The chain carries TRBV7-9 and TRBJ1-1; D is undetermined. This CDR3 spans 12 amino acids. Germline V lookup: CDR1 SEHNR, CDR2 FQNEAQ (reference sequence).

This clone has only a few counts. The CDR3 spells CASSYSRITEAFF. The CDR3 DNA reads TGTGCCAGCAGTTACAGCAGGATCACTGAAGCTTTCTTT. The V and J genes are TRBV6-5 and TRBJ1-1; D ambiguous. CDR3 length: 13 residues. CDR1 MNHEY and CDR2 SVGAGI come from the germline V gene. Trimming removed 2 bases at V and 4 bases at J, with 8 bases between.

This rearrangement joins TRBV5-1 to TRBJ1-1; 7 nucleotides line up with TRBD1. Per the germline V gene, CDR1 is SGHRS and CDR2 is YFSETQ. This CDR3 region has 15 residues. V lost 2 bases and J lost 0; bases outside the gene matches: 4. CDR3 residues: CASSFYRGMNTEAFF. The CDR3 DNA is TGCGCCAGCAGCTTCTACAGGGGCATGAACACTGAAGCTTTCTTT.

This clone showed up just a few times. The chain combines TRBV6-5 with TRBJ2-3; 8 nucleotides line up with TRBD1. Germline CDR1 MNHEY, CDR2 SVGAGI. The CDR3 runs to 16 residues. After removal of 2 bases from V and 0 bases from J, the junction contained 4 bases not matched to a gene. The CDR3 is CASSYGTGTSTDTQYF. The CDR3 nucleotides are TGTGCCAGCAGTTACGGGACAGGCACTAGCACAGATACGCAGTATTTT.

This sequence joins TRBV18 and TRBJ2-1; a possible D gene is TRBD2 (5 bases). Deletions cut 3 bases from V and 10 bases from J, with 25 bases between. The CDR3 runs to 17 residues. The germline V gene encodes CDR1 KGHSH and CDR2 LQKENI. The CDR3: CASSPYLRTKDRGEQFF. CDR3 DNA: TGTGCCAGCTCACCTTACCTCAGGACCAAAGATCGAGGGGAGCAGTTCTTC.

The chain employs TRBV7-2 and TRBJ2-5; D possibly corresponds to TRBD2 (5 bases). Germline CDR1 SGHTA, CDR2 FQGNSA. The CDR3 length is 15 residues. Between the trimmed V and J ends, which lost 5 bases and 5 bases, there was a span of 18 bases. The CDR3 DNA reads as TGTGCCAGCAGCCCGTTGGGTGGAGGCACGGAGACCCAGTACTTC. Amino acid sequence: CASSPLGGGTETQYF.